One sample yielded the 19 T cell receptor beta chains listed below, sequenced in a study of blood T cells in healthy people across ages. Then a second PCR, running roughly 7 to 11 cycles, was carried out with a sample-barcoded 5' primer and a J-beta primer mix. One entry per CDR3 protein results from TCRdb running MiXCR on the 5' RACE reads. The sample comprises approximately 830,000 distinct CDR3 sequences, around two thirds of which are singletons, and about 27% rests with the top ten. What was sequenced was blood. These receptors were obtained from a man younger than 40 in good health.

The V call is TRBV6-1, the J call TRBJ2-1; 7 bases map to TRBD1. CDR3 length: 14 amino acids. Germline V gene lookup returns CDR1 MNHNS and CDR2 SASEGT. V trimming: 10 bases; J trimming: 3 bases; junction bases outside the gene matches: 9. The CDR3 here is CATQRRGYYNEQFF. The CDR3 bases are TGTGCCACACAGCGCAGGGGGTACTACAATGAGCAGTTCTTC.

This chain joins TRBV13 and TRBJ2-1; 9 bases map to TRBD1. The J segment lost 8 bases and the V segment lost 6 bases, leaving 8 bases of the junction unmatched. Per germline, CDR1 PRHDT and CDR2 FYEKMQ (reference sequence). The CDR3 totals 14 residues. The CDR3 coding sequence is TGTGCCAGCAGTTACCACACAGGGGGCGATGAGCAGTTCTTC. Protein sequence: CASSYHTGGDEQFF.

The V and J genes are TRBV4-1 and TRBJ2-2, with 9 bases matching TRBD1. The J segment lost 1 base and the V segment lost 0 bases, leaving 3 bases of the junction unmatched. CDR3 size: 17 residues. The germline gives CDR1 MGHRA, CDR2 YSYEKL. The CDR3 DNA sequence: TGCGCCAGCAGCCAAGATCCGGGACAGGGGAACACCGGGGAGCTGTTTTTT. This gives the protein CASSQDPGQGNTGELFF.

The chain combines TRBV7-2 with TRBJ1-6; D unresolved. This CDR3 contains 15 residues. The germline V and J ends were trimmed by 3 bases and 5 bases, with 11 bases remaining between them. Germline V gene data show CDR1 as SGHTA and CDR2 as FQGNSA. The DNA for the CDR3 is TGTGCCAGCAGCTTGAGGAGGAGGAATAATTCACCCCTCCACTTT. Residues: CASSLRRRNNSPLHF.

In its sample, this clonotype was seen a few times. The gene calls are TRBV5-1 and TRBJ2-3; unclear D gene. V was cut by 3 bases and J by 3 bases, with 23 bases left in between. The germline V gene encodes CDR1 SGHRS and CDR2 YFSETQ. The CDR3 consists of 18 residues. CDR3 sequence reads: CASSYGGDTSLGTDTQYF. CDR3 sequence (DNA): TGCGCCAGCAGCTATGGTGGAGACACCTCACTGGGAACAGATACGCAGTATTTT.

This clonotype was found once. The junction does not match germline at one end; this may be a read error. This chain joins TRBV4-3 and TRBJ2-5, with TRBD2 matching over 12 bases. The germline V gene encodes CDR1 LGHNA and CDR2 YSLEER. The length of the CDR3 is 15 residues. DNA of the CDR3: TGCGCCGGCAGCCAGCTAGCGGGGGGGCGCGAGACCCAGTACTTC. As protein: CAGSQLAGGRETQYF.

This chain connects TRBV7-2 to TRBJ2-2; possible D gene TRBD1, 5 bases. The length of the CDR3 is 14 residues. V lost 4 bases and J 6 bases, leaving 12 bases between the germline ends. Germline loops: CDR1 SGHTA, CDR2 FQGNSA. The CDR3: CASSWQGAAGELFF. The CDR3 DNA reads TGTGCCAGCAGCTGGCAGGGTGCCGCCGGGGAGCTGTTTTTT.

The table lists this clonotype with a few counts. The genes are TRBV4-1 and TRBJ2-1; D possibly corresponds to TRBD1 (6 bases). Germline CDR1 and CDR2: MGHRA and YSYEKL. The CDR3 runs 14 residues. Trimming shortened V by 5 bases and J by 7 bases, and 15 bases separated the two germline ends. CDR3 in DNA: TGCGCCAGCAGCAAGACAGGATTACAGAATGAGCAGTTCTTC. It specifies CASSKTGLQNEQFF.

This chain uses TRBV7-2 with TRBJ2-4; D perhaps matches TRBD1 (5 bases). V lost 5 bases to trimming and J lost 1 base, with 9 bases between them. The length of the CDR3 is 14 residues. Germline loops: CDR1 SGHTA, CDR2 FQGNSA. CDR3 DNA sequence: TGTGCCAGCAGCGTTTCAGGGGCCAAAAACATTCAGTACTTC. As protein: CASSVSGAKNIQYF.

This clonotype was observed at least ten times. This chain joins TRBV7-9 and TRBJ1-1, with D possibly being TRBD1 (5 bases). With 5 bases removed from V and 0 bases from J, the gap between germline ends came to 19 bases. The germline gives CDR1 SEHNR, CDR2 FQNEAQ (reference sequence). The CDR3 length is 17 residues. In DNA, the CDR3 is TGTGCCAGCAGCAACAACTCATTGGGGGTATTGAACACTGAAGCTTTCTTT. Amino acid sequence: CASSNNSLGVLNTEAFF. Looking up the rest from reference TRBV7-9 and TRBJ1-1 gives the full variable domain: DTGVSQNPRHKITKRGQNVTFRCDPISEHNRLYWYRQTLGQGPEFLTYFQNEAQLEKSRLLSDRFSAERPKGSFSTLEIQRTEQGDSAMYLCASSNNSLGVLNTEAFFGQGTRLTVV.

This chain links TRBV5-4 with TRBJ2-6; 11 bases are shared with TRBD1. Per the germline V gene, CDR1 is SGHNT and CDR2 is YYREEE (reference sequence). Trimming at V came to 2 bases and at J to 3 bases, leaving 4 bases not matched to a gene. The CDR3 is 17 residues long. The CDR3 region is CASSFGTGGSGANVLTF. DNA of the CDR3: TGTGCCAGCAGCTTTGGGACAGGGGGGAGTGGGGCCAACGTCCTGACTTTC.

In DNA, the CDR3 is TGCGCCAGCAGCCACGACAGGGGGCAGTACGAGCAGTACTTC. Amino acid sequence: CASSHDRGQYEQYF. The rearrangement uses TRBV4-3 and TRBJ2-5; 10 nucleotides line up with TRBD1. The end of the DNA aligns better with TRBJ2-7, so the J call may be wrong. Germline assignment: CDR1 LGHNA and CDR2 YSLEER. This CDR3 region has 14 residues.

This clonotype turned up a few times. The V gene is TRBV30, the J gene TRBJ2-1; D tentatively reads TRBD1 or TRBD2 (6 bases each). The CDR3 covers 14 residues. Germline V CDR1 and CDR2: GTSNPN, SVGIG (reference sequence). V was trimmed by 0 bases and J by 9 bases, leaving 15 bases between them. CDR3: CAWSVLGGYGEQFF. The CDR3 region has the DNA TGTGCCTGGAGTGTCCTAGGGGGGTACGGTGAGCAGTTCTTC.

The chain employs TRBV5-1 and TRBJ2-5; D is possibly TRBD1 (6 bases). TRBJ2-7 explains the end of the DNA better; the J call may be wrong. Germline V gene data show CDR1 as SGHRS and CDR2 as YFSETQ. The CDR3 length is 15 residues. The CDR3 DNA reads TGCGCCAGCAGCTTGCCAAACATCAAGGGGGACGAGCAGTACTTC. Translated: CASSLPNIKGDEQYF.

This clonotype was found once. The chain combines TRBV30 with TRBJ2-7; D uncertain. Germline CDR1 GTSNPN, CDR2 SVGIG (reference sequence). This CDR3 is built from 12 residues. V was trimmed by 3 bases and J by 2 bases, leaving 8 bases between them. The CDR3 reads CAWSDGTYEQYF. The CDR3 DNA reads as TGTGCCTGGAGCGATGGGACCTACGAGCAGTACTTC.

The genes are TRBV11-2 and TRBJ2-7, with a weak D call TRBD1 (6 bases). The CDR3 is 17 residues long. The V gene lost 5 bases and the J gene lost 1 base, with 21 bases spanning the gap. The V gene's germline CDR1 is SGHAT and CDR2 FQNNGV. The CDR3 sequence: CASSIRLSSQGSYEQYF. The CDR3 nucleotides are TGTGCCAGCAGCATTAGGCTTTCCTCGCAGGGGTCCTACGAGCAGTACTTC. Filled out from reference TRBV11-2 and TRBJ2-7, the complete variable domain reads EAGVAQSPRYKIIEKRQSVAFWCNPISGHATLYWYQQILGQGPKLLIQFQNNGVVDDSQLPKDRFSAERLKGVDSTLKIQPAKLEDSAVYLCASSIRLSSQGSYEQYFGPGTRLTVT.

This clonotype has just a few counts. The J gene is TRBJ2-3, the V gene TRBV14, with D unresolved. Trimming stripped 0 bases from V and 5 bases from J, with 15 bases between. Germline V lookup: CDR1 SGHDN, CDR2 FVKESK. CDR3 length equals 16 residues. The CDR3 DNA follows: TGTGCCAGCAGCCAAGATTTGCTCTCCCCCAGAGATACGCAGTATTTT. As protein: CASSQDLLSPRDTQYF.

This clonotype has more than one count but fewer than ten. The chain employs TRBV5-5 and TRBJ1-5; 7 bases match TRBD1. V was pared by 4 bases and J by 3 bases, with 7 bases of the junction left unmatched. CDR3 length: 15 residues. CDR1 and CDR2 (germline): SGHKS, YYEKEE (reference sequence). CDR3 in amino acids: CASSAQGQYNQPQHF. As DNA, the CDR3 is TGTGCCAGCAGCGCACAGGGACAGTACAATCAGCCCCAGCATTTT.

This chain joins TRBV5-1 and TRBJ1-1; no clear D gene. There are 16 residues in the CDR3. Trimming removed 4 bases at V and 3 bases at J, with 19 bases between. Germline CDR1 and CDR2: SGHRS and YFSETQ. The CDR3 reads CASSPDRERLHTEAFF. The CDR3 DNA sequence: TGCGCCAGCAGCCCCGATCGGGAGAGGTTGCACACTGAAGCTTTCTTT. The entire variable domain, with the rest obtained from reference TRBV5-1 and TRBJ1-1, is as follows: KAGVTQTPRYLIKTRGQQVTLSCSPISGHRSVSWYQQTPGQGLQFLFEYFSETQRNKGNFPGRFSGRQFSNSRSEMNVSTLELGDSALYLCASSPDRERLHTEAFFGQGTRLTVV.